These 17 T cell receptor beta chains share one sample of origin, sequenced in a study of T cell responses to AZD1222 COVID-19 vaccine. The assay was immunoSEQ multiplex PCR, and TCRdb's table has in-frame clones only and misses some. The sample consists of about 91,000 clones, 70% to 90% of them appearing once. The sample here was peripheral blood, taken on day 0 of AZD1222 vaccination. The receptor set was obtained from an adult in good health.

The V gene is TRBV19, the J gene TRBJ1-2; the D is unclear. The V gene's germline CDR1 is LNHDA and CDR2 SQIVND (reference sequence). Trimming stripped 11 bases from V and 8 bases from J, with 15 bases between. CDR3 length: 11 amino acids. The CDR3 loop reads CASSYSLGYTF. For the CDR3, the DNA is TGTGCCTCCTCATACTCTCTCGGCTACACCTTC.

The V and J genes are TRBV3-1 (or the pseudogene TRBV3-2) and TRBJ2-1, with a weak D call TRBD2 (5 bases). V gave up 4 bases and J gave up 4 bases, with 5 bases separating them. Per germline, CDR1 LGHDT and CDR2 YNNKEL (reference sequence). The CDR3 runs to 12 residues. CDR3: CASSREYNEQFF. The CDR3 DNA is TGTGCCAGCAGCCGGGAGTACAATGAGCAGTTCTTC.

The CDR3 spells CAISGDRGNNQPQHF. CDR3 nucleotides: TGTGCCATCAGTGGGGACAGGGGGAACAATCAGCCCCAGCATTTT. V and J are TRBV10-3 and TRBJ1-5, with TRBD1 identical over 11 bases. The V gene's germline CDR1 is ENHRY and CDR2 SYGVKD. This CDR3 region has 15 residues. Unmatched junction bases numbered 2, after V lost 4 bases and J lost 3 bases.

The chain links TRBV4-1 to TRBJ1-2; TRBD1 matches 7 bases. The CDR3 is 17 residues long. Trimming at V came to 0 bases and at J to 8 bases, leaving 15 bases not matched to a gene. Per the germline V gene, CDR1 is MGHRA and CDR2 is YSYEKL. CDR3 nucleotides: TGCGCCAGCAGCCAAGAATCTGGAAACAGGGGAGTTCGGGGCTACACCTTC. Protein product: CASSQESGNRGVRGYTF.

The chain uses TRBV28 and TRBJ2-1; 11 nucleotides match TRBD2. CDR3 length equals 16 residues. V lost 5 bases to trimming and J lost 2 bases; unmatched junction nucleotides: 5. Germline lookup yields CDR1 MDHEN and CDR2 SYDVKM. Here the CDR3 reads CASSAMTSGTYNEQFF. As DNA, the CDR3 is TGTGCCAGCAGTGCCATGACTAGCGGGACCTACAATGAGCAGTTCTTC. The full variable domain, completed using reference TRBV28 and TRBJ2-1, is DVKVTQSSRYLVKRTGEKVFLECVQDMDHENMFWYRQDPGLGLRLIYFSYDVKMKEKGDIPEGYSVSREKKERFSLILESASTNQTSMYLCASSAMTSGTYNEQFFGPGTRLTVL.

The CDR3 sequence: CASSYSPWENYGYTF. The CDR3 coding sequence is TGTGCCAGCAGTTACTCCCCCTGGGAGAACTATGGCTACACCTTC. The genes are TRBV6-2 or TRBV6-3 and TRBJ1-2; D not resolved. The V gene lost 0 bases and the J gene lost 2 bases, with 10 bases spanning the gap. The CDR3 has 15 residues. The germline V gene has CDR1 MNHEY and CDR2 SVGEGT.

The V call is TRBV4-3, the J call TRBJ1-2, with D tentatively TRBD1 (5 bases). The length of the CDR3 is 14 residues. Trimming pared 5 bases from V and 4 bases from J, leaving 14 bases between. Per germline, CDR1 LGHNA and CDR2 YSLEER. The CDR3 loop reads CASSFNGAVYGYTF. CDR3 nucleotides: TGCGCCAGCAGCTTCAACGGGGCGGTCTATGGCTACACCTTC.

V gene TRBV18 combines with J gene TRBJ1-5; D is ambiguous. Trimming removed 2 bases at V and 4 bases at J, with 9 bases between. CDR3 length: 14 residues. Germline lookup yields CDR1 KGHSH and CDR2 LQKENI. The CDR3 bases are TGTGCCAGCTCACCATTTGAGGATAATCAGCCCCAGCATTTT. It is translated as CASSPFEDNQPQHF.

The rearrangement links TRBV27 to TRBJ2-5; D may be TRBD1 (5 bases). V lost 2 bases and J 0 bases, leaving 16 bases between the germline ends. The CDR3 has 17 residues. Looked up from germline, CDR1 is MNHEY and CDR2 is SMNVEV (reference sequence). The CDR3 region has the DNA TGTGCCAGCAGTTTAAGACGCAGGGCACGCAACCAAGAGACCCAGTACTTC. Translated, it gives CASSLRRRARNQETQYF.

The V call is TRBV18, the J call TRBJ1-2, with unresolved D. V lost 1 base and J lost 8, with 14 bases in between. In germline, CDR1 is KGHSH, CDR2 LQKENI. This CDR3 spans 14 amino acids. The CDR3 nucleotides read TGTGCCAGCTCACCACGGTCGGACGGGAAGGGCTACACCTTC. Its translation: CASSPRSDGKGYTF.

The chain recombines TRBV6-2 or TRBV6-3 with TRBJ1-2; D call uncertain. CDR3 length: 12 residues. CDR1 and CDR2 (germline): MNHEY, SVGEGT. V lost 3 bases and J 2 bases, leaving 4 bases between the germline ends. The CDR3 DNA sequence: TGTGCCAGCAGTTATTTCAACTATGGCTACACCTTC. This sequence encodes CASSYFNYGYTF.

This sequence joins TRBV7-2 and TRBJ2-3, with 12 bases lining up with TRBD1. CDR3 length equals 14 residues. The ends lost 8 bases at V and 5 bases at J; junction bases unmatched: 5. Germline CDR1 is SGHTA and CDR2 is FQGNSA. CDR3 nucleotide sequence: TGTGCCAGCGCAGGGGACAGGGGGCGAGATACGCAGTATTTT. This sequence encodes CASAGDRGRDTQYF.

The V and J genes are TRBV5-8 and TRBJ1-5; tentatively, D is TRBD1 (6 bases). V gave up 4 bases and J gave up 4 bases, with 15 bases separating them. The length of the CDR3 is 15 residues. Germline lookup yields CDR1 SGHTS and CDR2 YDEGEE. The CDR3 spells CASSGGQQINQPQHF. CDR3 coding DNA: TGTGCCAGCAGCGGTGGACAGCAAATTAATCAGCCCCAGCATTTT.

CDR3 bases: TGTGCCAGCAGTTTATACCGGCAGGGGGCAAATTATGGCTACACCTTC. It specifies CASSLYRQGANYGYTF. V usage is TRBV28 and J usage is TRBJ1-2, with 8 bases fitting TRBD1. The J segment lost 5 bases and the V segment lost 1 base, leaving 9 bases of the junction unmatched. The CDR3 has 16 residues. In germline, CDR1 is MDHEN, CDR2 SYDVKM.

This clone came up once. V usage is TRBV19 and J usage is TRBJ1-3; D is unclear. The length of the CDR3 is 14 residues. The germline gives CDR1 LNHDA, CDR2 SQIVND (reference sequence). The V gene lost 3 bases and the J gene lost 0 bases, with 6 bases spanning the gap. The CDR3, as DNA: TGTGCCAGTAGTATCGAGGGCTCTGGAAACACCATATATTTT. Amino acid sequence: CASSIEGSGNTIYF.

The rearrangement joins TRBV5-8 to TRBJ2-7, with D perhaps matching TRBD2 (5 bases). CDR3 length: 14 residues. Trimming took 2 bases from V and 1 from J, leaving 10 bases between them. Germline V lookup: CDR1 SGHTS, CDR2 YDEGEE. CDR3 residues: CASSFRGRSYEQYF. In DNA form, the CDR3 reads TGTGCCAGCAGCTTTCGAGGGCGGTCCTACGAGCAGTACTTC.

This clone showed up just once. The J gene is TRBJ2-3, the V gene TRBV12-3 or TRBV12-4; no reliable D call. This CDR3 has 12 residues. V lost 0 bases and J lost 4, with 2 bases in between. CDR3 residues: CASSLAADTQYF. The CDR3 DNA reads TGTGCCAGCAGTTTAGCAGCAGATACGCAGTATTTT.